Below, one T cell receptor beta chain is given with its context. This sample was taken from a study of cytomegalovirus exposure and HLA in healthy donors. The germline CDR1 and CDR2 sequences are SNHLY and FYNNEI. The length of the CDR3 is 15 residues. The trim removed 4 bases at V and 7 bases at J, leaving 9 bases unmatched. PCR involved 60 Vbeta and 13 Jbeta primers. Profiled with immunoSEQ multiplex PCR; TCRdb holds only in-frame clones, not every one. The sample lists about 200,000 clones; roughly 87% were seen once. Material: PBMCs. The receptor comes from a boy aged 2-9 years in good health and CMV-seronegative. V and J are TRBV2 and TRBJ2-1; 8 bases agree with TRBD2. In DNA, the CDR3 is TGTGCCAGCAGTGGGCCCGGGAGGGGGGGGAATGAGCAGTTCTTC. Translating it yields CASSGPGRGGNEQFF.